The 3 T cell receptor beta chains below come from one sample, sequenced in a study of CD8 T cells in ankylosing spondylitis (dated 2017 in TCRdb). Libraries were constructed by 5' RACE. Sequencing was carried out with an Illumina HiSeq 2500. The raw public data were reprocessed by TCRdb itself: fastp quality trimming at Q25, MiXCR clonotype calling, in-frame beta chains only. Every distinct CDR3 protein forms one entry, paired with its most common genes and DNA. The sample has 100,000 to 150,000 distinct CDR3 sequences on record, about an eighth of them singletons. Over 4% of the sample comes from the top ten. Sequencing used blood, either unsorted or a sorted T cell fraction (not recorded which). All receptors come from a female donor with ankylosing spondylitis or in good health (not recorded which).

This clonotype was observed at least ten times. This sequence joins TRBV7-9 and TRBJ2-4; 9 bases are shared with TRBD1. The CDR3 spans 14 residues. The V gene's germline CDR1 is SEHNR and CDR2 FQNEAQ (reference sequence). Unmatched junction bases numbered 2, after V lost 7 bases and J lost 1 base. CDR3 sequence: CASTGQGAKNIQYF. CDR3 coding DNA: TGTGCCAGCACTGGACAGGGGGCCAAAAACATTCAGTACTTC.

Many counts were recorded for this clonotype. The chain combines TRBV30 with TRBJ1-2; D gene uncertain. Deletions cut 4 bases from V and 0 bases from J, with 12 bases between. Per the germline V gene, CDR1 is GTSNPN and CDR2 is SVGIG (reference sequence). The CDR3 consists of 14 residues. The chain's CDR3 is CAWTRTIANYGYTF. In nucleotides, the CDR3 is TGTGCCTGGACACGGACGATCGCTAACTATGGCTACACCTTC. The complete variable domain, with remaining parts taken from reference TRBV30 and TRBJ1-2, reads SQTIHQWPATLVQPVGSPLSLECTVEGTSNPNLYWYRQAAGRGLQLLFYSVGIGQISSEVPQNLSASRPQDRQFILSSKKLLLSDSGFYLCAWTRTIANYGYTFGSGTRLTVV.

This clonotype was detected many times. J is TRBJ2-1 and V is TRBV20-1; TRBD1 might be the D (6 bases). With 4 bases removed from V and 5 bases from J, the gap between germline ends came to 18 bases. CDR1 is DFQATT, CDR2 SNEGSKA, per germline (reference sequence). The CDR3 loop spans 15 amino acids. The CDR3 loop reads CSAKNRDTWHNEQFF. In DNA, the CDR3 is TGCAGTGCTAAAAACCGGGACACCTGGCACAATGAGCAGTTCTTC.